The subject of this entry is one TCR beta chain. Stable disease denoted Graves' hyperthyroidism without ophthalmopathy progression within 18 months. Losses at the gene ends were 4 bases for V and 4 bases for J; bases not matched to a gene: 7. From germline, CDR1 is SGDLS and CDR2 YYNGEE. The CDR3 sequence is 15 residues long. The data are from a study of T cells in Graves' hyperthyroidism and ophthalmopathy. Amplified TCR beta CDR3 regions derived from RNA transcripts. RT-PCR in the first round (using the HTBI primer set) targeted the TCR CDR3. From the multiplex PCR reads, TCRdb called clonotypes with MiXCR, one entry per CDR3 protein. The table includes about 360,000 distinct CDR3 sequences, about 13% detected once.

The source material was blood. The chain carries TRBV9 and TRBJ2-1; 8 bases align to TRBD2. This receptor was taken from a young woman with Graves' hyperthyroidism. CDR3 sequence reads: CASSPSGGFYNEQFF. In nucleotides, the CDR3 is TGTGCCAGCAGCCCGAGCGGGGGATTTTACAATGAGCAGTTCTTC.